Presented here are 6 T cell receptor beta chains from one specimen sequenced in a study of blood T cell repertoires in COVID-19. Sequencing used immunoSEQ multiplex PCR; TCRdb keeps in-frame clones, though not all of them. The sample holds almost 250,000 clones, around 88% seen once. Material: PBMCs or T cells enriched from blood (not recorded which). The receptor source for this set is a woman aged 25 to 39 who had recovered from COVID-19.

V and J are TRBV3-1 (or the pseudogene TRBV3-2) and TRBJ1-2; D remains ambiguous. The CDR3 sequence is 13 residues long. Germline V gene lookup returns CDR1 LGHDT and CDR2 YNNKEL (reference sequence). The V end was cut by 1 base, the J end by 6 bases, with 9 bases between. The CDR3 region has the DNA TGTGCCAGCAGCCAAGTAATGACTAATGGCTACACCTTC. Translated: CASSQVMTNGYTF.

This clone was recorded a few times. The chain employs TRBV27 and TRBJ2-2; 7 nucleotides match TRBD1. The V gene end was trimmed by 5 bases and the J gene end by 6 bases; junction bases not matched to a gene: 0. Germline CDR1 MNHEY, CDR2 SMNVEV (reference sequence). CDR3 length equals 12 residues. CDR3: CASSTGAGELFF. For the CDR3, the DNA is TGTGCCAGCAGTACAGGGGCCGGGGAGCTGTTTTTT.

This clone was recorded once. The rearrangement uses TRBV6-2 or TRBV6-3 and TRBJ1-2; 8 bases map to TRBD1. The CDR3 runs 16 residues. The V gene end was trimmed by 0 bases and the J gene end by 4 bases; junction bases not matched to a gene: 7. In germline, CDR1 is MNHEY, CDR2 SVGEGT. This chain's CDR3 is CASSYSLNRGGYGYTF. The CDR3 DNA is TGTGCCAGCAGTTACTCCCTTAACAGGGGGGGCTATGGCTACACCTTC.

The chain is built from TRBV6-5 and TRBJ1-4, with 7 bases identical to TRBD1. The CDR3 is made up of 15 amino acids. With V trimmed by 4 bases and J by 5 bases, 7 bases remained unmatched. CDR1 MNHEY and CDR2 SVGAGI come from the germline V gene. The CDR3 coding sequence is TGTGCCAGCAGTTTCTCCGGGACAGCAAATGAAAAACTGTTTTTT. Its protein product is CASSFSGTANEKLFF.

The chain recombines TRBV24-1 with TRBJ1-1, with a possible D match to TRBD1 (5 bases). Germline V gene sequence: CDR1 KGHDR, CDR2 SFDVKD. V shed 6 bases and J shed 0 bases, with 10 bases lying between them. The CDR3 consists of 14 residues. In DNA, the CDR3 is TGTGCCACCAGTAAGGGGCCCATGAACACTGAAGCTTTCTTT. Translation: CATSKGPMNTEAFF.

V gene TRBV6-2 or TRBV6-3 combines with J gene TRBJ2-1; tentatively, D is TRBD2 (7 bases). The CDR3 consists of 15 residues. Trimming left V 2 bases short and J 9 bases short, with 17 bases between. The germline CDR1 and CDR2 sequences are MNHEY and SVGEGT. CDR3 loop: CASSYGGAPAIEQFF. CDR3 bases: TGTGCCAGCAGTTACGGGGGGGCCCCGGCAATTGAGCAGTTCTTC.